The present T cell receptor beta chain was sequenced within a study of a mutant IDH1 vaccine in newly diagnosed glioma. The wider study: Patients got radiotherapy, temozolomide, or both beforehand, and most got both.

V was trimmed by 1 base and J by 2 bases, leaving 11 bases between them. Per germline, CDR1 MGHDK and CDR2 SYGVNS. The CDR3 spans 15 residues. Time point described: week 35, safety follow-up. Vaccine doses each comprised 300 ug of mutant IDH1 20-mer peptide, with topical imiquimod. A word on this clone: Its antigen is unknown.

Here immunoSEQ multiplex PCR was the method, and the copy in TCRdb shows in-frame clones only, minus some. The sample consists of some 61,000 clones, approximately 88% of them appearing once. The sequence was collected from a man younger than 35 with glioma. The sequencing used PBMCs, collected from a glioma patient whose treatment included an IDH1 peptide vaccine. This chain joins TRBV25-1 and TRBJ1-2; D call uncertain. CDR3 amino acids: CASSEFNRLNYGYTF. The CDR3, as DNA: TGTGCCAGCAGTGAATTCAACCGACTGAACTATGGCTACACCTTC.